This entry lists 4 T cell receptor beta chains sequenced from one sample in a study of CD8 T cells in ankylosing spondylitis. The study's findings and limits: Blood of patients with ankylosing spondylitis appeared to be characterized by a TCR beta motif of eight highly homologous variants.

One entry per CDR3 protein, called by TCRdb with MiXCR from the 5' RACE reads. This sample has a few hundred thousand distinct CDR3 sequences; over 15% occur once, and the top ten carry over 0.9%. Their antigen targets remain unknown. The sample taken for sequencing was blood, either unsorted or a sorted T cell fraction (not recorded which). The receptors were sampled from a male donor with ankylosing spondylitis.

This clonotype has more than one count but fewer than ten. Written as DNA, the CDR3 is TGTGCCACCAGCAGAGACCACACCCTGGGGCAGTTCTTC. It specifies CATSRDHTLGQFF. J is TRBJ2-1 and V is TRBV15; D uncertain. The V and J ends lost 0 bases and 12 bases respectively, with 12 bases between them. CDR1 and CDR2 (germline): LNHNV, YYDKDF (reference sequence). The CDR3 has 13 amino acids.

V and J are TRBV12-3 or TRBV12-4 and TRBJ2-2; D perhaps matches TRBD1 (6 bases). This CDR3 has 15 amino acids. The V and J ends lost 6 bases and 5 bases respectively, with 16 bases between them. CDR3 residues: CASSPNRVGTGELFF. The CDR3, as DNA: TGTGCCAGCAGCCCTAACAGGGTAGGAACCGGGGAGCTGTTTTTT.

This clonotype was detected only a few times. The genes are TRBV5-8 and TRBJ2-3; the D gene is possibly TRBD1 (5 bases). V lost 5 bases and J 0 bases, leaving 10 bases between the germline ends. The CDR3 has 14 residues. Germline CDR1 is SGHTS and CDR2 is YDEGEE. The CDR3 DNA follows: TGTGCCAGCAGGGGCAGGGCCAGCACAGATACGCAGTATTTT. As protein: CASRGRASTDTQYF.

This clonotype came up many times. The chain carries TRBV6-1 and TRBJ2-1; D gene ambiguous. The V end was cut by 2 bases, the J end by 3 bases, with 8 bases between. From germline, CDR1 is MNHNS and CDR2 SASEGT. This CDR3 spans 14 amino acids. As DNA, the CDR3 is TGTGCCAGCAGTGAAAGGGCAGACTACAATGAGCAGTTCTTC. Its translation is CASSERADYNEQFF.